These 5 T cell receptor beta chains share one sample of origin, sequenced in a study of shared clonotypes between healthy human individuals. Some clones are missing from TCRdb's copy, which holds only in-frame ones; the method was immunoSEQ multiplex PCR. Among approximately 840,000 clones listed, approximately 96% were seen once. Selected positively for CCR7 and CD45RO-negative, naive CD8 cells excluded terminally differentiated effector memory CD45RA+ cells. Sequencing was performed on naive CD8+ T cells sorted from blood. The receptors here all came from a man younger than 40 in good health.

The chain uses TRBV7-2 and TRBJ2-7; D is possibly TRBD2 (6 bases). This CDR3 comprises 17 residues. Germline CDR1 SGHTA, CDR2 FQGNSA. With 2 bases removed from V and 0 bases from J, the gap between germline ends came to 17 bases. CDR3 DNA: TGTGCCAGCAGCTTATCTCTCGGGACTTTCAGCTCCTACGAGCAGTACTTC. This encodes CASSLSLGTFSSYEQYF.

V gene TRBV19 combines with J gene TRBJ2-7; D is ambiguous. Looked up from germline, CDR1 is LNHDA and CDR2 is SQIVND (reference sequence). V was clipped by 5 bases and J by 0 bases, with 14 bases between them. This CDR3 contains 15 residues. The CDR3 nucleotides are TGTGCCAGTAGTCCCCACCGAGGAGTCTCCTACGAGCAGTACTTC. This gives the protein CASSPHRGVSYEQYF.

The chain joins TRBV7-2 to TRBJ2-7, with 14 bases fitting TRBD2. The J segment lost 0 bases and the V segment lost 4 bases, leaving 2 bases of the junction unmatched. This CDR3 has 16 residues. Germline V lookup: CDR1 SGHTA, CDR2 FQGNSA. The CDR3 sequence: CASSSGLAGVSYEQYF. In DNA, the CDR3 is TGTGCCAGCAGCTCGGGACTAGCGGGGGTCTCCTACGAGCAGTACTTC. The full variable domain, with the rest looked up from reference TRBV7-2 and TRBJ2-7, is GAGVSQSPSNKVTEKGKDVELRCDPISGHTALYWYRQSLGQGLEFLIYFQGNSAPDKSGLPSDRFSAERTGGSVSTLTIQRTQQEDSAVYLCASSSGLAGVSYEQYFGPGTRLTVT.

The genes are TRBV5-1 and TRBJ2-1; D might be TRBD2 (5 bases). The V end was cut by 9 bases, the J end by 7 bases, with 14 bases between. The CDR3 contains 12 residues. Germline assignment: CDR1 SGHRS and CDR2 YFSETQ. In nucleotides, the CDR3 is TGCGCCACTACGGGGAGTGGAAATGAGCAGTTCTTC. Protein sequence: CATTGSGNEQFF. Filled out from reference TRBV5-1 and TRBJ2-1, the complete variable domain reads KAGVTQTPRYLIKTRGQQVTLSCSPISGHRSVSWYQQTPGQGLQFLFEYFSETQRNKGNFPGRFSGRQFSNSRSEMNVSTLELGDSALYLCATTGSGNEQFFGPGTRLTVL.

V gene TRBV27 combines with J gene TRBJ2-3; D call uncertain. Germline-derived CDR1 and CDR2 are MNHEY and SMNVEV (reference sequence). Trimming left V 5 bases short and J 1 base short, with 7 bases between. The CDR3 spans 13 residues. CDR3 loop: CASSPGRTDTQYF. The CDR3 nucleotides are TGTGCCAGCAGTCCGGGCCGCACAGATACGCAGTATTTT.